Each of the 8 T cell receptor beta chains below was sequenced from the same sample in a study of shared clonotypes between healthy human individuals. Method: immunoSEQ multiplex PCR; TCRdb's copy keeps in-frame clones and lacks some. The sample contains about 490,000 clones, less than 80% of which appear only once. Sequencing input: PBMCs. These receptors all come from a woman between 35 and 50 years old in good health. Some clones in this sample may be carry-over from other donors' samples.

The chain combines TRBV6-5 with TRBJ2-7, with 8 bases aligning to TRBD1. The CDR3 totals 13 residues. Trimming at V came to 8 bases and at J to 6 bases, leaving 9 bases not matched to a gene. Germline V gene lookup returns CDR1 MNHEY and CDR2 SVGAGI. CDR3 sequence (DNA): TGTGCCAGCCTCGGGCAGGGGGCGTTCGAGCAGTACTTC. This sequence encodes CASLGQGAFEQYF.

V usage is TRBV4-1 and J usage is TRBJ1-5; possible D gene TRBD1, 5 bases. Germline V gives CDR1 MGHRA, CDR2 YSYEKL. The CDR3 contains 15 residues. Trimming took off 1 base at V and 0 bases at J, with 7 bases between the two ends. The CDR3: CASSQGQLSNQPQHF. In nucleotides, the CDR3 is TGCGCCAGCAGCCAAGGACAGCTTAGCAATCAGCCCCAGCATTTT.

This clone was counted a single time. The same CDR3 arises from other DNA sequences in this sample as well. This chain links TRBV27 with TRBJ2-7; 9 bases fit TRBD1. CDR3 size: 14 residues. Germline values: CDR1 MNHEY, CDR2 SMNVEV (reference sequence). J was trimmed by 2 bases and V by 6 bases; bases with no gene match: 5. The CDR3 reads CASSPGQGTYEQYF. CDR3 DNA sequence: TGTGCCAGCAGCCCGGGACAGGGTACCTACGAGCAGTACTTC.

The table lists this clone with a count of one. The rearrangement joins TRBV6-4 to TRBJ1-1, with D maybe TRBD1 (5 bases). This CDR3 has 13 amino acids. Germline V gene lookup returns CDR1 MRHNA and CDR2 SNTAGT. Deletions cut 6 bases from V and 0 bases from J, with 8 bases between. CDR3 sequence: CASRAGLNTEAFF. The DNA of the CDR3 is TGTGCCAGCAGGGCAGGGTTGAACACTGAAGCTTTCTTT.

This clone was observed a few times. The gene calls are TRBV30 and TRBJ2-2; 7 bases align to TRBD1. CDR1 GTSNPN and CDR2 SVGIG come from the germline V gene (reference sequence). This CDR3 contains 15 residues. After removal of 4 bases from V and 3 bases from J, the junction contained 8 bases not matched to a gene. The CDR3 region is CAWTPHDRDTGELFF. CDR3 DNA: TGTGCCTGGACCCCCCATGACAGGGACACCGGGGAGCTGTTTTTT.

The chain uses TRBV10-2 and TRBJ2-3; 8 positions match TRBD1. Germline CDR1 and CDR2: WSHSY and SAAADI. With V trimmed by 0 bases and J by 0 bases, 2 bases remained unmatched. The CDR3 runs 16 residues. The CDR3 DNA reads TGCGCCAGCAGTGAGTCAAGGACAGGGAGCACAGATACGCAGTATTTT. Translated, it gives CASSESRTGSTDTQYF.

Ten or more counts support this clone. Other DNA sequences within the sample encode an identical CDR3. V and J are TRBV27 and TRBJ2-7, with 13 bases lining up with TRBD2. The V segment lost 4 bases and the J segment 7 bases; nucleotides outside the gene matches: 10. Germline CDR1 MNHEY, CDR2 SMNVEV (reference sequence). The CDR3 contains 16 residues. The CDR3 bases are TGTGCCAGCAGTTCGAAACTAGCGGGAGGGCCGGGTGAGCAGTACTTC. Protein: CASSSKLAGGPGEQYF.

The chain joins TRBV4-2 to TRBJ2-7; 9 bases line up with TRBD1. The CDR3 spans 16 residues. Germline CDR1 is LGHNA and CDR2 is YNFKEQ. V was pared by 6 bases and J by 6 bases, with 15 bases of the junction left unmatched. CDR3 protein: CASRGGGGQGRSEQYF. The DNA of the CDR3 is TGTGCCAGCAGGGGGGGAGGGGGACAGGGAAGAAGCGAGCAGTACTTC.